Listed here are 11 T cell receptor beta chains from one sample, sequenced in a study of shared T cell receptors in the human thymus. Produced via immunoSEQ multiplex PCR; TCRdb's table is partial and in-frame only. The repertoire holds hundreds of thousands of clones, with 85% to 95% as singletons. Specimen: thymocytes. Receptors originate from a human donor.

Written as DNA, the CDR3 is TGCGCCAGCAGCTTAGGGGCGCGGGAGTATCGAGCTTTCTTT. The encoded protein is CASSLGAREYRAFF. The J gene is TRBJ1-1, the V gene TRBV5-1; D might be TRBD1 (5 bases). Trimming removed 2 bases from V and 10 bases from J, with 18 bases in between. The CDR3 totals 14 residues. Germline CDR1 SGHRS, CDR2 YFSETQ. Combining the CDR3 with reference TRBV5-1 and TRBJ1-1 gives the whole variable domain KAGVTQTPRYLIKTRGQQVTLSCSPISGHRSVSWYQQTPGQGLQFLFEYFSETQRNKGNFPGRFSGRQFSNSRSEMNVSTLELGDSALYLCASSLGAREYRAFFGQGTRLTVV.

The V call is TRBV7-9, the J call TRBJ2-1; D might be TRBD2 (5 bases). The germline V and J ends were trimmed by 4 bases and 10 bases, with 11 bases remaining between them. The CDR3 is 12 amino acids. Germline CDR1 reads SEHNR; CDR2 reads FQNEAQ (reference sequence). The CDR3 DNA sequence: TGTGCCAGCAGCTCTCGGGGTAACGAGCAGTTCTTC. The encoded protein is CASSSRGNEQFF.

This clone has only a few counts. The chain uses TRBV9 and TRBJ1-1; weak D call: TRBD1 (6 bases). The CDR3 is 15 amino acids. Germline assignment: CDR1 SGDLS and CDR2 YYNGEE. The germline V and J ends were trimmed by 1 base and 5 bases, with 15 bases remaining between them. CDR3 DNA: TGTGCCAGCAGCGTAAGCCCCAATGGACAGACTGAAGCTTTCTTT. The encoded protein is CASSVSPNGQTEAFF. Complete variable domain (other parts from reference TRBV9 and TRBJ1-1): DSGVTQTPKHLITATGQRVTLRCSPRSGDLSVYWYQQSLDQGLQFLIQYYNGEERAKGNILERFSAQQFPDLHSELNLSSLELGDSALYFCASSVSPNGQTEAFFGQGTRLTVV.

The V gene is TRBV4-3, the J gene TRBJ2-3; 8 nucleotides match TRBD2. Per germline, CDR1 LGHNA and CDR2 YSLEER. CDR3 length: 16 amino acids. Unmatched junction bases numbered 11, after V lost 5 bases and J lost 4 bases. CDR3: CASSAISGKTADTQYF. As DNA, the CDR3 is TGCGCCAGCAGCGCGATTAGCGGGAAAACTGCAGATACGCAGTATTTT.

V and J are TRBV11-2 and TRBJ2-5, with a possible D match to TRBD2 (6 bases). Per germline, CDR1 SGHAT and CDR2 FQNNGV. The CDR3 consists of 18 residues. Trimming took 9 bases from V and 0 from J, leaving 26 bases between them. CDR3 in amino acids: CARLPYSGAAEDQETQYF. For the CDR3, the DNA is TGTGCCAGGCTCCCGTATTCGGGAGCAGCGGAAGACCAAGAGACCCAGTACTTC.

This chain uses TRBV28 with TRBJ1-1; 8 nucleotides line up with TRBD1. Germline V gene sequence: CDR1 MDHEN, CDR2 SYDVKM. The CDR3 loop spans 18 amino acids. Unmatched junction bases numbered 18, after V lost 5 bases and J lost 4 bases. The CDR3 is CASSLSGQGDSCSTEAFF. The DNA of the CDR3 is TGTGCCAGCAGTCTCTCCGGACAGGGAGATAGTTGTAGCACTGAAGCTTTCTTT.

The J gene is TRBJ2-1, the V gene TRBV5-6; D remains unclear. V lost 0 bases and J lost 8, with 6 bases in between. Per the germline V gene, CDR1 is SGHDT and CDR2 is YYEEEE. The CDR3 is made up of 12 amino acids. CDR3 nucleotide sequence: TGTGCCAGCAGCTTGGAGGGATATGAGCAGTTCTTC. Its translation: CASSLEGYEQFF.

V gene TRBV6-9 combines with J gene TRBJ2-1; the D is unclear. The CDR3 loop spans 12 amino acids. Germline V gives CDR1 MNHGY, CDR2 SVAAGI. Deletions cut 7 bases from V and 12 bases from J, with 16 bases between. The CDR3 protein is CASNPTAYGQFF. In nucleotides, the CDR3 is TGTGCCAGCAACCCCACCGCGTATGGGCAGTTCTTC.

The J gene is TRBJ1-5, the V gene TRBV5-5; D gene uncertain. The CDR3 runs to 15 residues. From germline, CDR1 is SGHKS and CDR2 YYEKEE (reference sequence). The V end lost 2 bases, the J end lost 5 bases, and 14 bases lay between the germline ends. CDR3 nucleotides: TGTGCCAGCAGCTTCGGAACCTTATGGGATCAGCCCCAGCATTTT. Translated: CASSFGTLWDQPQHF.

The genes are TRBV9 and TRBJ2-1, with no clear D. Trimming took off 0 bases at V and 3 bases at J, with 19 bases between the two ends. The germline V gene encodes CDR1 SGDLS and CDR2 YYNGEE. The CDR3 consists of 18 residues. CDR3 coding DNA: TGTGCCAGCAGCGTAGATCCCTCGGCGGTTCGCGACTACAATGAGCAGTTCTTC. Translated, it gives CASSVDPSAVRDYNEQFF. The full variable domain, its missing parts supplied by reference TRBV9 and TRBJ2-1, is DSGVTQTPKHLITATGQRVTLRCSPRSGDLSVYWYQQSLDQGLQFLIQYYNGEERAKGNILERFSAQQFPDLHSELNLSSLELGDSALYFCASSVDPSAVRDYNEQFFGPGTRLTVL.

The V and J genes are TRBV28 and TRBJ1-5; D is ambiguous. V dropped 3 bases and J dropped 0 bases, with 15 bases sitting between them. Germline V lookup: CDR1 MDHEN, CDR2 SYDVKM. The CDR3 covers 17 residues. The CDR3 bases are TGTGCCAGCAGTTTCCCTATACGGGGAGATAGCAATCAGCCCCAGCATTTT. This translates into CASSFPIRGDSNQPQHF.